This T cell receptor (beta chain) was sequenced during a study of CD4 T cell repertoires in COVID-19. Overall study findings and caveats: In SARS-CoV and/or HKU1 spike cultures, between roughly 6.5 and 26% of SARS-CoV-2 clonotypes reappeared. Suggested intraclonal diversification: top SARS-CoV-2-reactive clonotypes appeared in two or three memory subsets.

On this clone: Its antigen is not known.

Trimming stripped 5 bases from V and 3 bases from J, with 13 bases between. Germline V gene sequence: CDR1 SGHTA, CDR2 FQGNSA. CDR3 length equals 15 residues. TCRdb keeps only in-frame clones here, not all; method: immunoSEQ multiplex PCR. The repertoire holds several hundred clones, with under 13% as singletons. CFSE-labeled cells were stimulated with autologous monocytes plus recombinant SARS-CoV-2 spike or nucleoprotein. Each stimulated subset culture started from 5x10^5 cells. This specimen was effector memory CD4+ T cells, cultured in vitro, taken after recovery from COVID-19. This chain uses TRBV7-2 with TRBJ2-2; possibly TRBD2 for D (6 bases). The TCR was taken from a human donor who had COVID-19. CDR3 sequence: CASSTRRDYTGELFF. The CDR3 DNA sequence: TGTGCCAGCAGCACCAGAAGGGACTACACCGGGGAGCTGTTTTTT.